A selection of T cell receptor beta chains follows, all from one sample in a study of vaccination effects on CD4 cells after COVID-19. These receptors have no identified antigens. Sequenced by immunoSEQ multiplex PCR; TCRdb stores in-frame clones only, minus some. The sample contains tens of thousands of clones, about four fifths of which appear only once. Sequences were derived from CD4+ T cells from PBMCs cultured with a peptide pool, sampled before COVID-19 vaccination. These receptor sequences come from a human donor who had a prior SARS-CoV-2 infection. The CDR3 runs from the conserved cysteine through the conserved F or W. A D gene is named only where the DNA matches it firmly. The listing skips clone size in some rows; elsewhere it reads once, few, many or a size class.

TRBD2	few	TRBV5-1	TRBJ2-1	CASSLGLAGHYNEQFF	TGCGCCAGCAGCTTGGGACTAGCGGGACACTACAATGAGCAGTTCTTC
-	few	TRBV7-2	TRBJ1-2	CASSLEFLSGYTF	TGTGCCAGCAGCTTAGAGTTCCTGAGTGGCTACACCTTC
TRBD2	-	TRBV11-3	TRBJ2-6	CASAAGGPFSAGANVLTF	TGTGCCAGCGCAGCGGGAGGGCCATTTTCGGCTGGGGCCAACGTCCTGACTTTC
-	-	TRBV18	TRBJ2-1	CASSPPGSRKNNEQFF	TGTGCCAGCTCACCCCCCGGCAGTCGGAAGAACAATGAGCAGTTCTTC
TRBD2	-	TRBV7-2	TRBJ2-2	CASSFRREAGELFF	TGTGCCAGCAGCTTTCGACGGGAGGCCGGGGAGCTGTTTTTT
-	-	TRBV19	TRBJ1-5	CASSPVGGLNQPQHF	TGTGCCAGTAGCCCGGTGGGGGGGCTCAATCAGCCCCAGCATTTT
-	-	TRBV5-1	TRBJ1-2	CASSLAQGTYTF	TGCGCCAGCAGCTTGGCTCAGGGGACCTACACCTTC
TRBD2	-	TRBV27	TRBJ2-4	CASRYHRGPAVAGGPGNIQYF	TGTGCCAGCAGGTACCACCGGGGACCGGCGGTAGCGGGAGGGCCGGGGAACATTCAGTACTTC
TRBD1	-	TRBV10-3	TRBJ1-1	CAISEAGTGGEAFF	TGTGCCATCAGTGAGGCAGGGACAGGAGGTGAAGCTTTCTTT
TRBD1	-	TRBV9	TRBJ2-3	CASSAGQHTDTQYF	TGTGCCAGCAGCGCGGGACAGCACACAGATACGCAGTATTTT
-	-	TRBV21-1	TRBJ2-4	CASSKSPSPHIQYF	TGTGCCAGCAGCAAATCCCCGTCCCCCCACATTCAGTACTTC
-	-	TRBV3-1/TRBV3-2	TRBJ2-1	CASSPPGGSGLHNEQFF	TGTGCCAGCAGCCCCCCCGGGGGAAGCGGGCTCCACAATGAGCAGTTCTTC
TRBD1	-	TRBV7-9	TRBJ2-3	CASSLGNLGTGADTQYF	TGTGCCAGCAGCTTAGGGAACCTCGGGACAGGGGCAGATACGCAGTATTTT
-	-	TRBV5-1	TRBJ2-1	CASSLDSGSYNEQFF	TGCGCCAGCAGCTTGGATAGTGGGTCCTACAATGAGCAGTTCTTC
-	-	TRBV2	TRBJ1-4	CASSEGRGGIEKLFF	TGTGCCAGCAGTGAAGGAAGGGGGGGGATCGAAAAACTGTTTTTT
-	-	TRBV5-5	TRBJ2-7	CASSFYPSSYEQYF	TGTGCCAGCAGCTTCTATCCGAGCTCCTACGAGCAGTACTTC
-	-	TRBV5-4	TRBJ1-6	CASSLGPGAHYNSPLHF	TGTGCCAGCAGCTTGGGACCCGGGGCTCACTATAATTCACCCCTCCACTTT
-	once	TRBV12-3/TRBV12-4	TRBJ2-2	CASNPVNTGELFF	TGTGCCAGCAACCCGGTGAACACCGGGGAGCTGTTTTTT
TRBD1	-	TRBV5-1	TRBJ2-7	CASRKPGQTYEQYF	TGCGCCAGCAGAAAACCGGGACAGACCTACGAGCAGTACTTC
-	-	TRBV29-1	TRBJ2-7	CSVELYNYEQYF	TGCAGCGTTGAATTGTACAACTACGAGCAGTACTTC
TRBD2	-	TRBV19	TRBJ2-1	CASSIIGGGEQFF	TGTGCCAGTAGTATCATCGGGGGGGGTGAGCAGTTCTTC
TRBD1	-	TRBV5-1	TRBJ2-3	CASSVRTGGEDTQYF	TGCGCCAGCAGCGTACGGACAGGGGGAGAAGATACGCAGTATTTT
-	-	TRBV4-1	TRBJ1-4	CASSPWGQVNEKLFF	TGCGCCAGCAGCCCCTGGGGACAAGTGAATGAAAAACTGTTTTTT
-	-	TRBV10-3	TRBJ1-2	CATGGTAQTSEYGYTF	TGTGCCACCGGGGGGACGGCGCAGACATCGGAGTATGGCTACACCTTC
TRBD2	-	TRBV7-2	TRBJ2-1	CASVRLAGNYNEQFF	TGTGCCAGCGTAAGACTAGCGGGAAATTACAATGAGCAGTTCTTC
-	-	TRBV10-3	TRBJ1-6	CAIGIGVSYNSPLHF	TGTGCCATCGGAATAGGGGTTTCCTATAATTCACCCCTCCACTTT
-	-	TRBV27	TRBJ2-7	CASSLNSQVKEQYF	TGTGCCAGCAGTTTAAATAGCCAGGTCAAGGAGCAGTACTTC
-	-	TRBV12-3/TRBV12-4	TRBJ2-5	CASSPRASETQYF	TGTGCCAGCAGCCCTAGGGCCTCGGAGACCCAGTACTTC
TRBD1	few	TRBV5-1	TRBJ1-4	CASSPQGARNEKLFF	TGCGCCAGCAGCCCCCAGGGGGCGCGTAATGAAAAACTGTTTTTT
-	-	TRBV3-1/TRBV3-2	TRBJ2-7	CASSHRVVIGVVSYEQYF	TGTGCCAGCAGCCATAGGGTAGTAATCGGGGTGGTTTCCTACGAGCAGTACTTC
-	-	TRBV18	TRBJ2-2	CASSPRRRDDGELFF	TGTGCCAGCTCACCCAGGCGGCGGGACGACGGGGAGCTGTTTTTT
TRBD1	-	TRBV4-3	TRBJ2-1	CASSQGQGLGEQFF	TGCGCCAGCAGCCAGGGACAGGGGCTCGGCGAGCAGTTCTTC
TRBD1	once	TRBV18	TRBJ1-1	CASSLTGVSTEAFF	TGTGCCAGCTCACTCACAGGGGTTTCCACTGAAGCTTTCTTT
-	-	TRBV15	TRBJ1-3	CATSNRVSGNTIYF	TGTGCCACCAGTAACAGGGTTTCTGGAAACACCATATATTTT
TRBD2	-	TRBV10-3	TRBJ2-3	CAISAGLAGGHLTDTQYF	TGTGCCATCAGTGCCGGACTAGCGGGGGGGCACCTCACAGATACGCAGTATTTT
-	once	TRBV27	TRBJ2-7	CASSQPGTPVGEQYF	TGTGCCAGCAGTCAACCAGGGACACCGGTGGGCGAGCAGTACTTC
-	-	TRBV5-1	TRBJ2-7	CASSLGPRGEQYF	TGCGCCAGCAGCTTGGGACCTAGGGGGGAGCAGTACTTC
TRBD1	few	TRBV27	TRBJ2-7	CASSFSRGHYEQYF	TGTGCCAGCAGTTTTTCCAGGGGGCACTACGAGCAGTACTTC
-	-	TRBV5-6	TRBJ2-1	CASSLASRLEFF	TGTGCCAGCAGCTTGGCCTCCCGGCTTGAGTTCTTC
-	-	TRBV5-8	TRBJ2-3	CASSFRDWGDTQYF	TGTGCCAGCAGCTTCCGGGACTGGGGAGATACGCAGTATTTT
-	-	TRBV27	TRBJ2-2	CASSFLNANTGELFF	TGTGCCAGCAGTTTTCTTAACGCGAACACCGGGGAGCTGTTTTTT
-	few	TRBV19	TRBJ1-2	CASSTGMLGGYTF	TGTGCCAGTAGCACAGGGATGTTAGGCGGCTACACCTTC
-	-	TRBV6-6	TRBJ2-3	CASSLPRADTQYF	TGTGCCAGCAGTTTACCTCGGGCAGATACGCAGTATTTT
-	-	TRBV30	TRBJ2-7	CAWSESGSRSYEQYF	TGTGCCTGGAGTGAATCGGGTTCTCGCTCCTACGAGCAGTACTTC
-	few	TRBV2	TRBJ1-5	CASSELRSPRGNQPQHF	TGTGCCAGCAGTGAATTGAGGTCACCCCGCGGCAATCAGCCCCAGCATTTT
-	-	TRBV5-1	TRBJ1-3	CASSFSGLAGNTIYF	TGCGCCAGCAGCTTTTCCGGGTTAGCTGGAAACACCATATATTTT
TRBD1	-	TRBV5-1	TRBJ1-1	CASSEQGVGTEAFF	TGCGCCAGCAGCGAGCAGGGGGTAGGGACTGAAGCTTTCTTT
TRBD2	-	TRBV7-9	TRBJ2-5	CASSFQRGGGETQYF	TGTGCCAGCAGCTTTCAGCGGGGGGGAGGAGAGACCCAGTACTTC
-	-	TRBV4-1	TRBJ2-1	CASSHGPAEDYNEQFF	TGCGCCAGCAGCCACGGGCCAGCGGAAGATTACAATGAGCAGTTCTTC
TRBD1	-	TRBV5-1	TRBJ1-4	CASSRTGDDNEKLFF	TGCGCCAGCAGCCGGACAGGGGATGATAATGAAAAACTGTTTTTT
-	-	TRBV3-1/TRBV3-2	TRBJ1-3	CASSPETRHRLVGNTIYF	TGTGCCAGCAGCCCCGAAACGAGACATCGGTTAGTTGGGAACACCATATATTTT
-	-	TRBV9	TRBJ2-2	CASSSPLGGKTGELFF	TGTGCCAGCAGCTCACCACTCGGGGGTAAGACCGGGGAGCTGTTTTTT
-	-	TRBV3-1/TRBV3-2	TRBJ2-6	CASGLRSGANVLTF	TGTGCCAGCGGGTTGCGCTCTGGGGCCAACGTCCTGACTTTC
-	-	TRBV4-2	TRBJ2-1	CASRPEGTVNEQFF	TGTGCCAGCAGACCAGAAGGCACGGTTAATGAGCAGTTCTTC
TRBD1	medium-sized	TRBV19	TRBJ1-2	CASSIGTVPSYTF	TGTGCCAGTAGTATCGGGACAGTCCCTAGCTACACCTTC
-	once	TRBV6-5	TRBJ2-7	CASADRHNLYEQYF	TGTGCCAGCGCGGACAGACATAACCTCTACGAGCAGTACTTC
TRBD2	-	TRBV27	TRBJ2-2	CASSFDRGGNTGELFF	TGTGCCAGCAGTTTTGATCGGGGGGGGAACACCGGGGAGCTGTTTTTT
-	few	TRBV27	TRBJ1-1	CASSLRRNTEAFF	TGTGCCAGCAGTTTGAGGAGGAACACTGAAGCTTTCTTT
-	few	TRBV5-4	TRBJ2-2	CASSLSSVFTGELFF	TGTGCCAGCAGCTTGTCAAGTGTTTTCACCGGGGAGCTGTTTTTT
-	-	TRBV18	TRBJ1-3	CASSPITGAGNTIYF	TGTGCCAGCTCACCCATTACTGGAGCTGGAAACACCATATATTTT